Following are 5 T cell receptor beta chains from one sample sequenced in a study of T cells in Graves' hyperthyroidism and ophthalmopathy (dated by TCRdb to about 2019). The library was made by multiplex PCR. Sequenced using an Illumina HiSeq 2000. Amplification of TCR beta CDR3 regions was carried out from RNA transcripts. A first-round RT-PCR of the TCR CDR3 used the HTBI primer set with the Qiagen OneStep RT-PCR kit. TCRdb reworked the public reads: Q25 trimming with fastp, MiXCR clone assembly, productive beta chains retained. Each CDR3 protein gets just one entry, which takes the most common genes and DNA from the rows behind it. This sample has some 200,000 distinct CDR3 sequences in its table, and 17% of those were observed once. The ten most abundant clones make up approximately 50% of the sample. Sample: blood. These receptors were collected from a man aged 50 to 59 with Graves' hyperthyroidism.

This clonotype has only a few counts. V gene TRBV19 combines with J gene TRBJ1-5, with D unclear. The CDR3 runs 16 residues. V dropped 10 bases and J dropped 0 bases, with 19 bases sitting between them. Germline loops: CDR1 LNHDA, CDR2 SQIVND (reference sequence). DNA of the CDR3: TGTGCCACCACTGACCGCGGAGGAAATAGCAATCAGCCCCAGCATTTT. It is translated as CATTDRGGNSNQPQHF.

This clonotype has ten or more counts. J is TRBJ2-7 and V is TRBV5-1, with 7 bases aligning to TRBD2. Germline lookup yields CDR1 SGHRS and CDR2 YFSETQ. The J segment lost 0 bases and the V segment lost 4 bases, leaving 10 bases of the junction unmatched. There are 16 residues in the CDR3. CDR3 nucleotides: TGCGCCAGCAGCGTAGGACTCCGGGACTACTCCTACGAGCAGTACTTC. Protein: CASSVGLRDYSYEQYF.

This clonotype was counted ten times or more. The chain has TRBV7-2 and TRBJ2-1; 12 nucleotides line up with TRBD1. This CDR3 is built from 18 residues. Germline loops: CDR1 SGHTA, CDR2 FQGNSA. Trimming at V came to 4 bases and at J to 1 base, leaving 8 bases not matched to a gene. In DNA form, the CDR3 reads TGTGCCAGCAGCTACGGGACAGGGGGCTTCTATTCCTACAATGAGCAGTTCTTC. Translated, it gives CASSYGTGGFYSYNEQFF.

This clonotype has ten or more counts. The chain employs TRBV4-2 and TRBJ2-1, with TRBD2 matching over 12 bases. The CDR3 is made up of 15 amino acids. Germline trimming cut 3 bases from V and 9 bases from J; bases unmatched to any gene: 6. Germline CDR1 reads LGHNA; CDR2 reads YNFKEQ. As DNA, the CDR3 is TGTGCCAGCAGCCACCCGACTAGCGGGAGAATTGAGCAGTTCTTC. Its protein is CASSHPTSGRIEQFF.

In this sample, this clonotype turned up many times. V gene TRBV28 combines with J gene TRBJ2-7; D is possibly TRBD2 (6 bases). Deletions cut 8 bases from V and 4 bases from J, with 15 bases between. The length of the CDR3 is 13 residues. Germline lookup yields CDR1 MDHEN and CDR2 SYDVKM. The CDR3 sequence is CASPPPEGYEQYF. DNA for the CDR3: TGTGCCAGCCCCCCCCCGGAGGGGTACGAGCAGTACTTC.